Listed here are 3 T cell receptor beta chains from one sample, sequenced in a study of cytomegalovirus exposure and HLA in healthy donors (dated by TCRdb to 2016 to 2017). The library relied on the immunoSEQ multiplex PCR assay. A mixture of 60 forward primers for TCR Vbeta segments and 13 reverse primers for TCR Jbeta segments was used in the multiplex PCR. The source is immuneACCESS, and TCRdb retained only in-frame sequences with V and J called. Part of the clones is not carried over; for the studies checked, unresolved V genes explain less than half of this, and the remainder is unexplained. This sample gives around 180,000 clones in total; approximately 80% of them show up just once. Approximately 5.4% of the sample is in the top ten clones. Specimen: PBMCs. The origin of the receptors is a woman aged 25-40 years in good health and CMV-seropositive.

In DNA, the CDR3 is TGTGCCAGCAGCCTATTACAGAGAATGAACACTGAAGCTTTCTTT. It encodes CASSLLQRMNTEAFF. The chain combines TRBV6-1 with TRBJ1-1; the D is unclear. The ends were cut back, 6 bases at V and 0 bases at J, with 14 bases in the middle. Per germline, CDR1 MNHNS and CDR2 SASEGT. The CDR3 has 15 residues.

This clone was seen more than once but under ten times. The chain is built from TRBV15 and TRBJ2-7, with TRBD2 as a possible D gene (5 bases). Trimming removed 5 bases at V and 4 bases at J, with 12 bases between. The length of the CDR3 is 13 residues. The germline CDR1 and CDR2 sequences are LNHNV and YYDKDF (reference sequence). The CDR3 sequence: CATSEGSQYEQYF. The CDR3 DNA sequence: TGTGCCACCAGCGAGGGATCCCAGTACGAGCAGTACTTC. The entire variable domain, with the rest obtained from reference TRBV15 and TRBJ2-7, is as follows: DAMVIQNPRYQVTQFGKPVTLSCSQTLNHNVMYWYQQKSSQAPKLLFHYYDKDFNNEADTPDNFQSRRPNTSFCFLDIRSPGLGDTAMYLCATSEGSQYEQYFGPGTRLTVT.

The chain joins TRBV2 to TRBJ2-1; 7 bases align to TRBD1. The CDR3 runs 13 residues. With V trimmed by 6 bases and J by 10 bases, 9 bases remained unmatched. CDR1 is SNHLY, CDR2 FYNNEI, per germline. The CDR3 region has the DNA TGTGCCAGCAGAGACAGGGCTGTTTGGGAGCAGTTCTTC. Its protein product is CASRDRAVWEQFF.